This note documents a single TCR beta chain sequence. Its antigen is unidentified. The sample belongs to a study of post-analysis software for immune sequencing data. Unique molecular identifiers featured in each of the TCR beta cDNA libraries. One entry per CDR3 protein results from TCRdb running MiXCR on the PCR reads. Of roughly 200,000 distinct CDR3 sequences listed, around 29% are singletons. General observations from the study: Higher frequency in patients than in controls was seen for roughly five TRBV segments, with TRBV5-6, TRBV5-1 and TRBV20-1 among them. Same-batch samples co-clustered strongly by F measure.

This CDR3 is built from 12 residues. V was clipped by 0 bases and J by 11 bases, with 13 bases between them. CDR1 and CDR2 (germline): DFQATT, SNEGSKA (reference sequence). The rearrangement uses TRBV20-1 and TRBJ1-1; D remains unclear. Sequences were obtained from blood. The receptor was isolated from a girl aged 2-17 years with multiple sclerosis. The CDR3 protein is CSAREGSIVAFF. In nucleotides, the CDR3 is TGCAGTGCTAGAGAGGGCAGTATAGTGGCTTTCTTT.